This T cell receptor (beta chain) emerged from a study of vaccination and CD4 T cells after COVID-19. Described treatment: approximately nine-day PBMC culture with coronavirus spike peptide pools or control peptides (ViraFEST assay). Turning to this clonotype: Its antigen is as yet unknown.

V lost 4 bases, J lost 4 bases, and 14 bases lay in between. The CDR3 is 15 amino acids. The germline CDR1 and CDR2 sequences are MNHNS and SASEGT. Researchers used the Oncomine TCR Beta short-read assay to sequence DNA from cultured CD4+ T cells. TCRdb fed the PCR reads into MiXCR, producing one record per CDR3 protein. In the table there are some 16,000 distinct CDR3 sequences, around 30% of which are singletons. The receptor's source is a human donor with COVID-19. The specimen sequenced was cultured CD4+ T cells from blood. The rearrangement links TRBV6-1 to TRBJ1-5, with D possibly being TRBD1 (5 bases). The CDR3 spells CASSATGDWNQPQHF. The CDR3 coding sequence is TGTGCCAGCAGTGCAACGGGGGATTGGAATCAGCCCCAGCATTTT.